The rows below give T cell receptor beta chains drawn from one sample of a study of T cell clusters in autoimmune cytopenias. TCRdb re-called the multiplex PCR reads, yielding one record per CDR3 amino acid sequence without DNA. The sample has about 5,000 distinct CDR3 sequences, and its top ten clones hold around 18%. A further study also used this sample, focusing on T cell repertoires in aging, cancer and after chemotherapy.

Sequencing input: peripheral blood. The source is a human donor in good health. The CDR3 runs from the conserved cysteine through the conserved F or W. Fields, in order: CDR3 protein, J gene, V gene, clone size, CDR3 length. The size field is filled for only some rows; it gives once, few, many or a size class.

CSVTEGFPYEQYF TRBJ2-7 TRBV29-1 medium-sized 13
CSASPGVGYTF TRBJ1-2 TRBV20-1 NA 11
CASGAGGRGETLYF TRBJ2-5 TRBV2 NA 14
CSASLLAGVTYEQYF TRBJ2-7 TRBV20-1 NA 15
CASSEVAGTGNSPLHF TRBJ1-6 TRBV6-1 medium-sized 16
CAISASGTGVQFF TRBJ2-1 TRBV10-3 medium-sized 13
CASSLPVSDTEAFF TRBJ1-1 TRBV5-6 medium-sized 14
CAITMTGNGYTF TRBJ1-2 TRBV10-3 medium-sized 12
CSVRQGGMWNEQFF TRBJ2-1 TRBV29-1 medium-sized 14
CSARDIHPSGANVLTF TRBJ2-6 TRBV20-1 NA 16
CASSLANTNSGTHNEQFF TRBJ2-1 TRBV7-6 NA 18
CASSFIKMNTEAFF TRBJ1-1 TRBV12-3/TRBV12-4 NA 14
CASSTTVGNTEAFF TRBJ1-1 TRBV19 medium-sized 14
CASSPLAGGTQYF TRBJ2-3 TRBV28 NA 13
CSVLAGASTDTQYF TRBJ2-3 TRBV29-1 large 14
CATSDATGAYSNQPQHF TRBJ1-5 TRBV24-1 NA 17
CASSHDRGRGGYTF TRBJ1-2 TRBV28 NA 14
CASRIVEQGLPEAFF TRBJ1-1 TRBV19 NA 15
CASSLRGLGTSTNEKLFF TRBJ1-4 TRBV5-1 NA 18
CASSFPRGTSVTYEQYF TRBJ2-7 TRBV19 NA 17
CAPKPWGAARDDSGNTIYF TRBJ1-3 TRBV19 medium-sized 19
CASSPDRRWTEAFF TRBJ1-1 TRBV11-2 NA 14
CASSLISTSGGEQFF TRBJ2-1 TRBV12-3/TRBV12-4 medium-sized 15
CASSDTSGSLPDTQYF TRBJ2-3 TRBV7-9 NA 16
CASRTGGTGELFF TRBJ2-2 TRBV12-3/TRBV12-4 medium-sized 13
CASSLYGRTDTQYF TRBJ2-3 TRBV5-6 medium-sized 14
CASSLEEGSTDTQYF TRBJ2-3 TRBV7-9 NA 15
CASSVGPSGQETQYF TRBJ2-5 TRBV9 NA 15
CSATGDMNTEAFF TRBJ1-1 TRBV29-1 medium-sized 13
CASSLTDDRVNEQFF TRBJ2-1 TRBV5-1 medium-sized 15